A selection of T cell receptor beta chains follows, all from one sample in a study of T cell responses to AZD1222 COVID-19 vaccine. TCRdb's table, derived via immunoSEQ multiplex PCR, lists solely in-frame clones and lacks some. The table has roughly 120,000 clones, 85% to 95% seen once; the top ten hold under 3.5%. The source material was peripheral blood, sampled on day 0 of AZD1222 vaccination. The receptors originated from an adult in good health. Both conserved end residues are part of each CDR3. D genes are given only for firm matches. The listing skips clone size in some rows; elsewhere it reads once, few, many or a size class.

>TRBD1|TRBJ1-4|TRBV5-1|.
TGCGCCAGCAGCTTGGGGACAGGGTCCGGAAAACTGTTTTTT
CASSLGTGSGKLFF
>TRBD2|TRBJ2-5|TRBV7-9|.
TGTGCCAGCAGCTTAGCGGGAGGGCAAGAGACCCAGTACTTC
CASSLAGGQETQYF
>TRBD1|TRBJ2-7|TRBV5-1|.
TGCGCCAGCCAGGAAGGACAGGGGCGGAAGTACTTC
CASQEGQGRKYF
>.|TRBJ2-3|TRBV15|.
TGTGCCACCCGGGGGCTGGGAGGAGATACGCAGTATTTT
CATRGLGGDTQYF
>.|TRBJ2-2|TRBV11-1|.
TGTGCCAGCAGCTTAGGGCAGGGTTTTATCGGGGAGCTGTTTTTT
CASSLGQGFIGELFF
>.|TRBJ1-4|TRBV15|.
TGTGCCACCTCATGGGGGGGGACCAATGAAAAACTGTTTTTT
CATSWGGTNEKLFF
>TRBD1|TRBJ1-1|TRBV27|.
TGTGCCAGCAGGCAAGGTCCAGGGGGCACTGAAGCTTTCTTT
CASRQGPGGTEAFF
>.|TRBJ2-7|TRBV27|.
TGTGCCAGCAGGTATGGGACGGACACCTACGAGCAGTACTTC
CASRYGTDTYEQYF
>.|TRBJ1-4|TRBV30|once
TGTGCCTGGAGTGTTCGGACTCTGGCCGGGAGACTGTTTTTT
CAWSVRTLAGRLFF
>.|TRBJ2-1|TRBV27|.
TGTGCCAGGTCGGATCCCACAAAGAGCAATGAGCAGTTCTTC
CARSDPTKSNEQFF
>.|TRBJ2-2|TRBV27|.
TGTGCCAGCAGTTTACGGGGCACCGGGGAGCTGTTTTTT
CASSLRGTGELFF
>.|TRBJ1-1|TRBV7-8|.
TGTGCCAGCAGCTTAGGGGAAAGGGCGAAAACTGAAGCTTTCTTT
CASSLGERAKTEAFF
>.|TRBJ1-1|TRBV7-9|.
TGTGCCAGCAGTTATGACTCCACGAAAGCTTTCTTT
CASSYDSTKAFF
>TRBD1|TRBJ1-1|TRBV30|.
TGTGCCTGGAGTGAGCTTAGGGGACAGATGGCTTTCTTT
CAWSELRGQMAFF
>.|TRBJ2-7|TRBV5-4|.
TGTGCCAGCAGCTTGGGGACCTACGAGCAGTACTTC
CASSLGTYEQYF
>.|TRBJ1-3|TRBV11-2|.
TGTGCCAGCACAATCGCCGGCTTCTCTGGAAACACCATATATTTT
CASTIAGFSGNTIYF
>.|TRBJ2-1|TRBV5-1|.
TGCGCCAGCAGCTCCTCACACCGGTGGGGGGACGAACTATACAATGAGCAGTTCTTC
CASSSSHRWGDELYNEQFF
>.|TRBJ2-1|TRBV5-5|.
TGTGCCAGCAGCTCCTTTTCTTCTGAGCAGTTCTTC
CASSSFSSEQFF
>.|TRBJ1-2|TRBV6-4|.
TGTGCCAGCAGTGCCGAGGGGGGGCTAGGGATTGGCTACACCTTC
CASSAEGGLGIGYTF
>.|TRBJ1-2|TRBV6-5|.
TGTGCCAGCAGTTACGGGCTAACTAACTATGGCTACACCTTC
CASSYGLTNYGYTF
>.|TRBJ1-5|TRBV6-5|.
TGTGCCAGCAGGGGGAGGGGGAGGGATCAGCCCCAGCATTTT
CASRGRGRDQPQHF
>TRBD2|TRBJ2-7|TRBV7-9|.
TGTGCCAGCAGCTTAGATATTAGGGACTACCTCTACGAGCAGTACTTC
CASSLDIRDYLYEQYF
>TRBD2|TRBJ2-7|TRBV23-1|.
TGCGCCAGCAGTCAATCGCGGGCTAGCGGGAGGGGACAGCAGTACTTC
CASSQSRASGRGQQYF
>TRBD1|TRBJ2-7|TRBV19|.
TGTGCAAGTCAAGGGACAGGGGGCAGGGAGCAGTACTTC
CASQGTGGREQYF
>.|TRBJ2-2|TRBV3-1/TRBV3-2|.
TGTGCCAGCAGCCAAGGAGCAGGGAGAACCGGGGAGCTGTTTTTT
CASSQGAGRTGELFF
>.|TRBJ2-1|TRBV5-1|.
TGCGCCAGCAGCTTCCTGTTCGGCGGCGGCGAGGATGAGCAGTTCTTC
CASSFLFGGGEDEQFF
>.|TRBJ1-2|TRBV28|.
TGTGCCAGCAGAGACCGCACGAGGGCTCTTGGCTACACCTTC
CASRDRTRALGYTF
>.|TRBJ2-6|TRBV7-9|.
TGTGCCAGCAGCTTAGTTCAGGGGCCAGGGGCCAACGTCCTGACTTTC
CASSLVQGPGANVLTF
>.|TRBJ2-7|TRBV4-1|.
TGCGCCAGCAGCCAAGGGTCCTACGAGCAGTACTTC
CASSQGSYEQYF
>TRBD2|TRBJ2-1|TRBV12-5|.
TGTGCTAGTGGTTCGGGACTAGCGGGAGACAGCTACAATGAGCAGTTCTTC
CASGSGLAGDSYNEQFF
>TRBD2|TRBJ2-3|TRBV18|.
TGTGCCAGCTCACCGACTAGCGGTTACACAGATACGCAGTATTTT
CASSPTSGYTDTQYF
>TRBD1|TRBJ2-5|TRBV28|once
TGTGCCAGCAGCAACAGGGGGGAGACCCAGTACTTC
CASSNRGETQYF
>.|TRBJ2-1|TRBV19|few
TGTGCCAGTAGTACGACTAACCGGAATGAGCAGTTCTTC
CASSTTNRNEQFF
>TRBD1|TRBJ2-5|TRBV30|.
TGTGCCTGGAGTGTCCGGACAGGGGGGATCACGGAGACCCAGTACTTC
CAWSVRTGGITETQYF
>.|TRBJ1-5|TRBV27|.
TGTGCCAGCAGTTTACAGGGTACAAATCAGCCCCAGCATTTT
CASSLQGTNQPQHF
>TRBD1|TRBJ2-3|TRBV14|.
TGTGCCAGCAGCCAACACAGGGGGCAAGGCACAGATACGCAGTATTTT
CASSQHRGQGTDTQYF
>TRBD2|TRBJ2-1|TRBV6-5|.
TGTGCCAGCAGTCCTATAGCGGGAGCAAATGAGCAGTTCTTC
CASSPIAGANEQFF
>.|TRBJ2-1|TRBV30|.
TGTGCCTGGAGTGTCACCTCTCCAAGTGGGGCGTTCTTC
CAWSVTSPSGAFF
>TRBD2|TRBJ2-1|TRBV7-3|once
TGTGCCAGCAGCCCCGGACTAGCCACAGCGTATGAGCAGTTCTTC
CASSPGLATAYEQFF
>.|TRBJ1-4|TRBV21-1|.
TGTGCCAGCAGCAAGTCGGGACAGGGGGTCAATAGGTACGAAAAACTGTTTTTT
CASSKSGQGVNRYEKLFF
>.|TRBJ1-6|TRBV27|.
TGTGCCAGCAGCGTTACAGGGACATCCTATAATTCACCCCTCCACTTT
CASSVTGTSYNSPLHF
>TRBD1|TRBJ2-1|TRBV10-3|.
TGTGCCATCAGTTTGGCTGACAGGGGCTCTTACAATGAGCAGTTCTTC
CAISLADRGSYNEQFF
>.|TRBJ2-7|TRBV12-3/TRBV12-4|.
TGTGCCAGCAGCCCAGGGTCTCACGAGCAGTACTTC
CASSPGSHEQYF
>TRBD1|TRBJ1-2|TRBV30|few
TGTGCCTGGGCCCTAGGGGGCAACTATGGCTACACCTTC
CAWALGGNYGYTF
>.|TRBJ1-5|TRBV5-1|.
TGCGCCAGCAGCTTGATGGGTACCGGTCAGCCCCAGCATTTT
CASSLMGTGQPQHF
>TRBD2|TRBJ2-7|TRBV6-2/TRBV6-3|once
TGTGCCAGCAGCGACTGGACTAGCGGGAGGGCTAGCTCCTACGAGCAGTACTTC
CASSDWTSGRASSYEQYF
>.|TRBJ2-7|TRBV15|few
TGTGCCACCAGCAGAGATGGGGTTGAGCAGTACTTC
CATSRDGVEQYF
>.|TRBJ2-1|TRBV28|once
TGTGCCAGCAGTTTATTAATACTATCCTATGAGCAGTTCTTC
CASSLLILSYEQFF
>.|TRBJ2-6|TRBV4-1|.
TGCGCCAGCAAGGGTACTGGGGCCAACGTCCTGACTTTC
CASKGTGANVLTF
>.|TRBJ1-5|TRBV28|.
TGTGCCAGCACGATCGGGCAGGGCTATAGCAATCAGCCCCAGCATTTT
CASTIGQGYSNQPQHF
>.|TRBJ2-1|TRBV9|.
TGTGCCAGCAGCGTAGTTGAGGGGCGGGAGCAGTTCTTC
CASSVVEGREQFF
>TRBD1|TRBJ1-1|TRBV6-5|.
TGTGCCAGCAGGATAGGGACAGTTACTGAAGCTTTCTTT
CASRIGTVTEAFF
>.|TRBJ2-1|TRBV19|.
TGTGCCACTGAGGGAAGGGGGGATTACAATGAGCAGTTCTTC
CATEGRGDYNEQFF
>.|TRBJ2-3|TRBV6-5|.
TGTGCCAGCAGTTACCTGGGGCTCACAGATACGCAGTATTTT
CASSYLGLTDTQYF
>.|TRBJ2-1|TRBV12-5|once
TGTGCTAGTGGTTCCCCGGCCGCGGCTCTCTCGGAGCAGTTCTTC
CASGSPAAALSEQFF
>TRBD2|TRBJ2-1|TRBV29-1|.
TGCAGCGTCGTGGGGGGACTAGCGGGATTGGGGCAGTTCTTC
CSVVGGLAGLGQFF
>.|TRBJ1-2|TRBV4-2|.
TGTGCCAGCGGGAGGGACGGTGCTAACTATGGCTACACCTTC
CASGRDGANYGYTF